The 16 T cell receptor beta chains below all came from one sample that was sequenced in a study of OX40 agonist ivuxolimab in advanced cancers. Repertoires were generated with immunoSEQ multiplex PCR, while TCRdb's copy carries only in-frame clones and drops some. Of 66,000 or so clones in the sample, more than 70% were seen once. The material was CD4+ or CD8+ T cells sorted from blood, obtained in a trial of the OX40 agonist ivuxolimab. Receptors were obtained from an adult with an advanced solid tumor such as melanoma, head and neck, liver or kidney cancer.

This chain links TRBV5-4 with TRBJ2-3; D is possibly TRBD2 (6 bases). Deletions cut 3 bases from V and 0 bases from J, with 8 bases between. Germline lookup yields CDR1 SGHNT and CDR2 YYREEE (reference sequence). This CDR3 is built from 14 residues. The CDR3 sequence: CASSSGLSTDTQYF. In DNA form, the CDR3 reads TGTGCCAGCAGCTCGGGACTTAGCACAGATACGCAGTATTTT.

The chain combines TRBV28 with TRBJ1-5, with D possibly TRBD1 on 5 matching bases. Germline CDR1 MDHEN, CDR2 SYDVKM. This CDR3 is built from 17 residues. Trimming left V 4 bases short and J 5 bases short, with 21 bases between. This CDR3 reads CASSSGPAGGDDQPQHF. CDR3 nucleotides: TGTGCCAGCAGTTCGGGCCCTGCGGGGGGGGACGATCAGCCCCAGCATTTT. The variable domain in full, with the rest retrieved from reference TRBV28 and TRBJ1-5, is DVKVTQSSRYLVKRTGEKVFLECVQDMDHENMFWYRQDPGLGLRLIYFSYDVKMKEKGDIPEGYSVSREKKERFSLILESASTNQTSMYLCASSSGPAGGDDQPQHFGDGTRLSIL.

The chain combines TRBV6-1 with TRBJ1-2, with D perhaps matching TRBD1 (5 bases). Trimming took off 6 bases at V and 2 bases at J, with 10 bases between the two ends. The CDR3 sequence is 13 residues long. Germline lookup yields CDR1 MNHNS and CDR2 SASEGT. CDR3 loop: CASSGGSNYGYTF. CDR3 nucleotide sequence: TGTGCCAGCAGCGGGGGATCGAACTATGGCTACACCTTC.

The genes are TRBV4-2 and TRBJ2-3; possible D gene TRBD2, 6 bases. V was cut by 4 bases and J by 0 bases, with 11 bases left in between. The V gene's germline CDR1 is LGHNA and CDR2 YNFKEQ. The CDR3 sequence is 15 residues long. The CDR3 protein is CASSLSGPSTDTQYF. DNA for the CDR3: TGTGCCAGCAGCCTTAGCGGACCTAGCACAGATACGCAGTATTTT.

The chain couples TRBV5-5 to TRBJ1-4, with TRBD1 matching over 10 bases. J gave up 5 bases and V 1 base, and 5 bases lay outside the gene matches. Germline V gives CDR1 SGHKS, CDR2 YYEKEE (reference sequence). This CDR3 has 16 residues. The CDR3 is CASSLWTGGSNEKLFF. CDR3 in DNA: TGTGCCAGCAGCTTGTGGACAGGGGGTTCGAATGAAAAACTGTTTTTT.

The CDR3 spells CASSRAGLEQYF. CDR3 in DNA: TGCGCCAGCAGTAGGGCAGGGCTCGAGCAGTACTTC. The gene calls are TRBV10-2 and TRBJ2-5; maybe TRBD1 (5 bases). The end of the DNA aligns better with TRBJ2-7, so the J call may be wrong. The CDR3 covers 12 residues. Germline assignment: CDR1 WSHSY and CDR2 SAAADI.

In its sample, this clone was seen a few times. The chain carries TRBV7-9 and TRBJ1-2; D is undetermined. V was pared by 3 bases and J by 0 bases, with 8 bases between. The length of the CDR3 is 14 residues. Looked up from germline, CDR1 is SEHNR and CDR2 is FQNEAQ (reference sequence). The DNA for the CDR3 is TGTGCCAGCAGCTTGAACGGAGCTAACTATGGCTACACCTTC. Protein product: CASSLNGANYGYTF.

The chain uses TRBV11-3 and TRBJ2-1; 10 nucleotides align to TRBD2. Germline CDR1 SGHNT, CDR2 YENEEA. The trim removed 5 bases at V and 3 bases at J, leaving 7 bases unmatched. The CDR3 is 16 amino acids. The chain's CDR3 is CASSKQRTSGYNEQFF. The CDR3 coding sequence is TGTGCCAGCAGCAAACAGAGGACTAGCGGCTACAATGAGCAGTTCTTC.

V gene TRBV15 combines with J gene TRBJ2-5; D gene unclear. The germline CDR1 and CDR2 sequences are LNHNV and YYDKDF (reference sequence). The CDR3 has 12 residues. Trimming removed 8 bases from V and 1 base from J, with 8 bases in between. CDR3 DNA sequence: TGTGCCACCTCAGAAAGCCAAGAGACCCAGTACTTC. Amino acid sequence: CATSESQETQYF.

The gene calls are TRBV5-1 and TRBJ1-2; perhaps TRBD1 as D (6 bases). The CDR3 runs 15 residues. Germline V lookup: CDR1 SGHRS, CDR2 YFSETQ. Trimming cost V 1 base and J 2 bases, with 12 bases left between them. This chain's CDR3 is CASSLIQGDNYGYTF. CDR3 bases: TGCGCCAGCAGCTTGATACAGGGCGACAACTATGGCTACACCTTC.

The chain is built from TRBV5-5 and TRBJ1-2; TRBD1 aligns across 7 bases. CDR3 length equals 16 residues. Looked up from germline, CDR1 is SGHKS and CDR2 is YYEKEE (reference sequence). With V trimmed by 3 bases and J by 4 bases, 12 bases remained unmatched. For the CDR3, the DNA is TGTGCCAGCAGCTGGGGACCCCAGGGGGATATCTATGGCTACACCTTC. This codes for CASSWGPQGDIYGYTF. The whole variable domain, remainder taken from reference TRBV5-5 and TRBJ1-2, is DAGVTQSPTHLIKTRGQQVTLRCSPISGHKSVSWYQQVLGQGPQFIFQYYEKEERGRGNFPDRFSARQFPNYSSELNVNALLLGDSALYLCASSWGPQGDIYGYTFGSGTRLTVV.

The chain links TRBV7-7 to TRBJ2-5; 8 nucleotides line up with TRBD2. Germline V lookup: CDR1 SSHAT, CDR2 FNYEAQ (reference sequence). This CDR3 comprises 16 residues. After removal of 2 bases from V and 5 bases from J, the junction contained 10 bases not matched to a gene. CDR3 nucleotide sequence: TGTGCCAGCAGCTTACAAGCTGGGACTAGTCAGGAGACCCAGTACTTC. Residues: CASSLQAGTSQETQYF.

The J gene is TRBJ2-3, the V gene TRBV10-3; 14 nucleotides line up with TRBD2. The germline gives CDR1 ENHRY, CDR2 SYGVKD. The CDR3 covers 15 residues. V lost 6 bases and J lost 4; bases outside the gene matches: 3. The CDR3: CAIREGLAGADTQYF. The CDR3 nucleotides are TGTGCCATCAGGGAGGGACTAGCGGGAGCAGATACGCAGTATTTT.

The chain couples TRBV6-6 to TRBJ1-2; TRBD1 might be the D (5 bases). V lost 4 bases and J lost 3, with 12 bases in between. The germline V gene encodes CDR1 MNHNY and CDR2 SVGAGI (reference sequence). The CDR3 length is 14 residues. In DNA form, the CDR3 reads TGTGCCAGCAGTTCCCCGAGGGGTGACTATGGCTACACCTTC. Its protein is CASSSPRGDYGYTF.

The CDR3 spells CASSLAGTGRTEAFF. For the CDR3, the DNA is TGTGCCAGCAGCCTCGCCGGGACAGGCCGCACTGAAGCTTTCTTT. The chain carries TRBV4-2 and TRBJ1-1; TRBD1 matches 8 bases. The CDR3 is 15 amino acids. Per germline, CDR1 LGHNA and CDR2 YNFKEQ. Trimming took 4 bases from V and 4 from J; bases not matched to a gene: 8.

This rearrangement joins TRBV7-9 to TRBJ2-1; 7 nucleotides agree with TRBD2. Germline CDR1 SEHNR, CDR2 FQNEAQ (reference sequence). V was clipped by 2 bases and J by 2 bases; unmatched bases: 3. This CDR3 spans 15 amino acids. CDR3 sequence: CASSLTSEPYNEQFF. DNA for the CDR3: TGTGCCAGCAGCTTAACTAGCGAACCCTACAATGAGCAGTTCTTC.